This T cell receptor beta chain was sequenced for a study of human T cells and chemical hapten exposure. Notes on the study in general: TCRs at a frequency above 1 in 1000 stayed unchanged with DPC sensitization.

Using its own MiXCR run on the RACE reads, TCRdb lists one record per CDR3 protein. The sample gives about 85,000 distinct CDR3 sequences, around 7.9% of which show up once; just over 2.5% is in the top ten. This CDR3 spans 13 amino acids. V was trimmed by 7 bases and J by 7 bases, leaving 16 bases between them. Time point in this sample: pre-sensitization, week 0. Treatment described: therapeutic diphenylcyclopropenone sensitization with weekly scalp DPC. Every donor had alopecia and was 18 to 70 years old; all were suitable for DPC. About this clonotype: Its antigen is still unknown.

The sequenced sample was whole blood, obtained in connection with sensitization to the hapten diphenylcyclopropenone (DPC). The receptor was derived from a middle-aged man with alopecia areata. Some clones in this sample may be carry-over from other donors' samples. V gene TRBV12-3 or TRBV12-4 combines with J gene TRBJ1-1; weak D call: TRBD1 (6 bases). CDR3 sequence (DNA): TGTGCCAGCACCCCACGGGGGGCGGATGAAGCTTTCTTT. It translates to CASTPRGADEAFF.